The 22 T cell receptor beta chains reported below all come from one sample, sequenced in a study of blood T cells in healthy people across ages (dated by TCRdb to the mid-2010s). Libraries were prepared through 5' RACE. The sequencing machine was an Illumina HiSeq 2500. A second roughly 6 to 12 cycle PCR used a sample-barcoded 5' primer and a J-beta primer mix. Starting from the raw public reads, TCRdb applied fastp trimming at Q25, assembled clones with MiXCR and retained in-frame beta chains. A single entry per CDR3 protein holds the most common genes and DNA from its merged rows. The sample yields roughly 680,000 distinct CDR3 sequences; approximately 50% were counted once. The biggest ten clones account for roughly 30% of the sample. The sequencing sample was made of blood. The source of these receptors is a woman aged 60-75 years in good health.

V usage is TRBV7-2 and J usage is TRBJ2-1; 13 nucleotides line up with TRBD2. V was pared by 4 bases and J by 7 bases, with 4 bases of the junction left unmatched. The CDR3 has 15 amino acids. The germline V gene encodes CDR1 SGHTA and CDR2 FQGNSA. The CDR3 nucleotides are TGTGCCAGCAGCTCCTCGACTAGCGGGAGGAATGAGCAGTTCTTC. This codes for CASSSSTSGRNEQFF.

Written as DNA, the CDR3 is TGCAGTGCCCCCCATCCAAGGACTGCCATAGAGACCCAGTACTTC. Translating gives CSAPHPRTAIETQYF. The J gene is TRBJ2-5, the V gene TRBV20-1, with D maybe TRBD2 (5 bases). Trimming removed 6 bases at V and 4 bases at J, with 21 bases between. Germline V gene data show CDR1 as DFQATT and CDR2 as SNEGSKA (reference sequence). This CDR3 is built from 15 residues.

This clonotype was picked up a small number of times. The chain recombines TRBV3-1 with TRBJ2-1; D ambiguous. The CDR3 sequence is 11 residues long. V lost 2 bases to trimming and J lost 8 bases, with 4 bases between them. Germline CDR1 LGHDT, CDR2 YNNKEL (reference sequence). CDR3 in amino acids: CASSQFDEQFF. The CDR3 DNA is TGTGCCAGCAGCCAATTCGATGAGCAGTTCTTC.

V is TRBV28 and J is TRBJ2-1; 7 bases map to TRBD1. Per the germline V gene, CDR1 is MDHEN and CDR2 is SYDVKM. The CDR3 runs 12 residues. V was pared by 5 bases and J by 12 bases, with 7 bases of the junction left unmatched. For the CDR3, the DNA is TGTGCCAGCAGTACTCACAGGGGCGGGCAGTTCTTC. This translates into CASSTHRGGQFF.

The rearrangement joins TRBV7-2 to TRBJ2-3, with D tentatively TRBD2 (5 bases). Trimming took off 10 bases at V and 6 bases at J, with 17 bases between the two ends. Germline V CDR1 and CDR2: SGHTA, FQGNSA. The CDR3 has 13 amino acids. The CDR3 DNA is TGTGCCACCGTGGGCCCCCGAGGGGATACGCAGTATTTT. It translates to CATVGPRGDTQYF. Filled out from reference TRBV7-2 and TRBJ2-3, the complete variable domain reads GAGVSQSPSNKVTEKGKDVELRCDPISGHTALYWYRQSLGQGLEFLIYFQGNSAPDKSGLPSDRFSAERTGGSVSTLTIQRTQQEDSAVYLCATVGPRGDTQYFGPGTRLTVL.

The chain combines TRBV20-1 with TRBJ2-1; no clear D gene. CDR1 is DFQATT and CDR2 is SNEGSKA in the germline V gene (reference sequence). V lost 8 bases, J lost 2 bases, and 16 bases lay in between. This CDR3 has 14 amino acids. This chain's CDR3 is CSSQRIGTYNEQFF. The CDR3 DNA follows: TGCAGTTCGCAGAGGATTGGGACCTACAATGAGCAGTTCTTC.

The chain is built from TRBV12-3 or TRBV12-4 and TRBJ2-1; TRBD2 matches 7 bases. The CDR3 covers 17 residues. V trimming: 3 bases; J trimming: 0 bases; junction bases outside the gene matches: 8. The CDR3 DNA is TGTGCCAGCAGTTTGGGGGGGAGCCGGGGCTCCTACAATGAGCAGTTCTTC. Translating gives CASSLGGSRGSYNEQFF.

J is TRBJ2-7 and V is TRBV20-1, with D perhaps TRBD2 (6 bases). This CDR3 is 12 amino acids long. CDR1 is DFQATT and CDR2 is SNEGSKA in the germline V gene (reference sequence). The ends were cut back, 4 bases at V and 2 bases at J, with 9 bases in the middle. The DNA for the CDR3 is TGCAGTGCTAATGCGGGAACCTACGAGCAGTACTTC. Its protein is CSANAGTYEQYF.

This chain links TRBV7-9 with TRBJ2-6; no clear D gene. CDR1 is SEHNR, CDR2 FQNEAQ, per germline (reference sequence). V was pared by 8 bases and J by 0 bases, with 8 bases between. CDR3 length: 14 residues. CDR3 DNA sequence: TGTGCCAGCGAACCAAGCTCTGGGGCCAACGTCCTGACTTTC. Protein product: CASEPSSGANVLTF.

V is TRBV7-2 and J is TRBJ2-7; TRBD1 matches at 10 bases. J was trimmed by 0 bases and V by 3 bases; bases with no gene match: 8. Germline loops: CDR1 SGHTA, CDR2 FQGNSA. The CDR3 has 17 residues. The CDR3 spells CASSLGTGVSFSYEQYF. The CDR3 DNA follows: TGTGCCAGCAGCTTGGGGACAGGGGTCAGCTTCTCCTACGAGCAGTACTTC.

This clonotype was seen just once. The chain couples TRBV27 to TRBJ1-2; D is undetermined. The CDR3 length is 12 residues. CDR1 MNHEY and CDR2 SMNVEV come from the germline V gene (reference sequence). V lost 6 bases and J 9 bases, leaving 14 bases between the germline ends. The CDR3 DNA follows: TGTGCCAGCAGCCCAAGGCCCGCTAGCTACACCTTC. Protein sequence: CASSPRPASYTF.

This chain connects TRBV10-3 to TRBJ1-1, with D unresolved. V gave up 4 bases and J gave up 0 bases, with 3 bases separating them. Germline V gene lookup returns CDR1 ENHRY and CDR2 SYGVKD. This CDR3 comprises 12 residues. Here the CDR3 DNA reads TGTGCCATCAGTGCTGTGAACACTGAAGCTTTCTTT. This encodes CAISAVNTEAFF.

This clonotype was picked up one time. The rearrangement uses TRBV5-1 and TRBJ1-2, with 7 bases aligning to TRBD1. With 0 bases clipped from V and 7 bases from J, the junction kept 6 bases outside the gene matches. Germline V CDR1 and CDR2: SGHRS, YFSETQ. CDR3 length: 14 amino acids. CDR3 amino acids: CASSLGDRVFGYTF. CDR3 nucleotides: TGCGCCAGCAGCTTGGGTGACAGGGTATTTGGCTACACCTTC.

The chain employs TRBV29-1 and TRBJ2-7, with D perhaps matching TRBD1 or TRBD2 (6 bases each). Germline V gene lookup returns CDR1 SQVTM and CDR2 ANQGSEA. There are 14 residues in the CDR3. Trimming left V 4 bases short and J 4 bases short, with 17 bases between. The CDR3 reads CSVVGLGGTYEQYF. CDR3 DNA: TGCAGCGTTGTCGGACTGGGGGGCACTTACGAGCAGTACTTC.

This clonotype was seen a few times. The V call is TRBV20-1, the J call TRBJ2-7; 12 bases fit TRBD2. V was pared by 3 bases and J by 7 bases, with 10 bases of the junction left unmatched. Germline loops: CDR1 DFQATT, CDR2 SNEGSKA (reference sequence). CDR3 length equals 15 residues. The CDR3 coding sequence is TGCAGTGCTAGGACTAGCGGGAGCCTCTCGGGGGAGCAGTACTTC. Encoded protein: CSARTSGSLSGEQYF.

There are many counts of this clonotype. This chain connects TRBV20-1 to TRBJ2-5, with 12 nucleotides matching TRBD2. CDR3 length: 13 residues. The germline CDR1 and CDR2 sequences are DFQATT and SNEGSKA (reference sequence). V shed 3 bases and J 7 bases; nucleotides not matched to a gene: 3. CDR3 amino acids: CSARTSGSGTQYF. The CDR3, as DNA: TGCAGTGCTAGGACTAGCGGGAGTGGGACCCAGTACTTC.

This clonotype was detected a few times. The chain has TRBV15 and TRBJ2-7; TRBD2 agrees at 14 bases. Germline CDR1 LNHNV, CDR2 YYDKDF (reference sequence). The CDR3 consists of 16 residues. The V gene end was trimmed by 2 bases and the J gene end by 4 bases; junction bases not matched to a gene: 4. The CDR3 DNA reads TGTGCCACCAGCAGACGCGGGACTAGCGGGAGTTACGAGCAGTACTTC. Protein product: CATSRRGTSGSYEQYF.

V usage is TRBV20-1 and J usage is TRBJ2-7; D is perhaps TRBD2 (5 bases). Germline V gene sequence: CDR1 DFQATT, CDR2 SNEGSKA (reference sequence). This CDR3 region has 14 residues. V lost 0 bases and J 3 bases, leaving 12 bases between the germline ends. The CDR3 region is CSARDLDEGYEQYF. The CDR3, as DNA: TGCAGTGCTAGAGATCTGGACGAGGGCTACGAGCAGTACTTC.

V is TRBV20-1 and J is TRBJ1-6; a possible D gene is TRBD1 (6 bases). The V end was cut by 3 bases, the J end by 7 bases, with 16 bases between. The germline CDR1 and CDR2 sequences are DFQATT and SNEGSKA (reference sequence). This CDR3 region has 15 residues. The CDR3 is CSARTGRGKNSPLHF. CDR3 nucleotides: TGCAGTGCTAGGACGGGCAGGGGCAAGAATTCACCCCTCCACTTT.

The J gene is TRBJ1-4, the V gene TRBV28; D gene ambiguous. Germline V gene data show CDR1 as MDHEN and CDR2 as SYDVKM. Trimming cost V 8 bases and J 0 bases, with 16 bases left between them. The length of the CDR3 is 16 residues. The CDR3 sequence is CASGSRGRATNEKLFF. The DNA for the CDR3 is TGTGCCAGCGGGTCCCGAGGACGAGCAACTAATGAAAAACTGTTTTTT.

This clonotype was seen more than once but under ten times. The rearrangement joins TRBV6-2 or TRBV6-3 to TRBJ2-4; D is perhaps TRBD1 (6 bases). The end of the DNA aligns better with TRBJ2-7, so the J call may be wrong. CDR1 is MNHEY and CDR2 is SVGEGT in the germline V gene. This CDR3 contains 14 residues. The CDR3 reads CASPPQGFQYEQYF. In DNA, the CDR3 is TGTGCCAGCCCCCCTCAGGGGTTCCAATACGAGCAGTACTTC.

There are a few counts of this clonotype. This rearrangement joins TRBV3-1 to TRBJ2-5; no clear D. Between the trimmed V and J ends, which lost 2 bases and 5 bases, there was a span of 12 bases. CDR1 and CDR2 (germline): LGHDT, YNNKEL (reference sequence). This CDR3 contains 14 residues. CDR3 DNA sequence: TGTGCCAGCAGCCAATTAGGTTCCAAGGAGACCCAGTACTTC. It yields the protein CASSQLGSKETQYF.